A single sample gave rise to the 14 T cell receptor beta chains below, sequenced in a study of lymphopenia after photon versus proton radiotherapy. Only in-frame clones appear in the TCRdb table, and some are missing; sequencing was by immunoSEQ multiplex PCR. The repertoire holds roughly 15,000 clones, with about nine tenths as singletons. The sequencing used peripheral blood, collected from a patient treated with proton-based radiotherapy. The source of these receptors is a man in his sixties or seventies with pancreatic cancer.

J is TRBJ2-7 and V is TRBV19; 10 positions agree with TRBD1. This CDR3 is 14 amino acids long. Trimming took 5 bases from V and 2 from J; bases not matched to a gene: 3. Per the germline V gene, CDR1 is LNHDA and CDR2 is SQIVND (reference sequence). The CDR3 reads CASSPGTGAYEQYF. DNA for the CDR3: TGTGCCAGTAGTCCAGGGACAGGGGCCTACGAGCAGTACTTC.

The count of this clone is one. The rearrangement joins TRBV29-1 to TRBJ1-1; D unresolved. CDR1 is SQVTM and CDR2 is ANQGSEA in the germline V gene. The CDR3 is 12 amino acids. Between the trimmed V and J ends, which lost 6 bases and 1 base, there was a span of 9 bases. CDR3 residues: CSVVKGNTEAFF. Written as DNA, the CDR3 is TGCAGCGTCGTAAAGGGGAACACTGAAGCTTTCTTT.

This sequence joins TRBV7-2 and TRBJ2-3, with D perhaps TRBD2 (5 bases). CDR1 is SGHTA and CDR2 is FQGNSA in the germline V gene. This CDR3 is built from 16 residues. The ends were cut back, 5 bases at V and 0 bases at J, with 15 bases in the middle. The CDR3: CASSTRRTASTDTQYF. The CDR3 DNA is TGTGCCAGCAGCACGAGGCGGACTGCCAGCACAGATACGCAGTATTTT.

The J gene is TRBJ1-1, the V gene TRBV30; TRBD1 is a possible D gene (6 bases). The germline V gene encodes CDR1 GTSNPN and CDR2 SVGIG (reference sequence). V shed 4 bases and J shed 6 bases, with 12 bases lying between them. The CDR3 covers 12 residues. The CDR3 DNA sequence: TGTGCCTGGACCATCGGGGGCCCTGAAGCTTTCTTT. Translating gives CAWTIGGPEAFF.

This chain uses TRBV10-3 with TRBJ2-5; the match to TRBD1 covers 8 bases. The germline gives CDR1 ENHRY, CDR2 SYGVKD. J was trimmed by 2 bases and V by 10 bases; bases with no gene match: 3. The CDR3 spans 12 residues. CDR3 nucleotide sequence: TGTGCCACAGGGACAGGTCAAGAGACCCAGTACTTC. Translating gives CATGTGQETQYF.

The rearrangement uses TRBV7-2 and TRBJ2-5, with 7 bases lining up with TRBD1. From germline, CDR1 is SGHTA and CDR2 FQGNSA. V dropped 4 bases and J dropped 5; count of bases not matched to a gene: 19. The CDR3 sequence is 18 residues long. CDR3 DNA: TGTGCCAGCAGCTCCTCCACCCTGACAGGGTGGGGGAAGGAGACCCAGTACTTC. It is translated as CASSSSTLTGWGKETQYF.

The chain joins TRBV5-1 to TRBJ2-7, with 12 bases identical to TRBD2. The germline CDR1 and CDR2 sequences are SGHRS and YFSETQ. V lost 1 base to trimming and J lost 5 bases; unmatched junction nucleotides: 10. The CDR3 runs 17 residues. CDR3 sequence (DNA): TGCGCCAGCAGCTTGAGTTTGCGGACTAGCGGGAACAACGAGCAGTACTTC. Translated: CASSLSLRTSGNNEQYF. Variable domain in full (rest from reference TRBV5-1 and TRBJ2-7): KAGVTQTPRYLIKTRGQQVTLSCSPISGHRSVSWYQQTPGQGLQFLFEYFSETQRNKGNFPGRFSGRQFSNSRSEMNVSTLELGDSALYLCASSLSLRTSGNNEQYFGPGTRLTVT.

This clone was found a few times. CDR3 sequence reads: CASSQTPGLSSYEQYF. The CDR3 nucleotides read TGTGCCAGCAGTCAAACTCCGGGACTGAGCTCCTACGAGCAGTACTTC. The chain has TRBV27 and TRBJ2-7, with D tentatively TRBD2 (6 bases). Germline V gives CDR1 MNHEY, CDR2 SMNVEV (reference sequence). The CDR3 spans 16 residues. The V gene lost 5 bases and the J gene lost 0 bases, with 17 bases spanning the gap.

This clone appeared once. The chain couples TRBV30 to TRBJ1-1; D possibly corresponds to TRBD1 (5 bases). The germline gives CDR1 GTSNPN, CDR2 SVGIG (reference sequence). CDR3 size: 13 residues. The V and J ends lost 4 bases and 11 bases respectively, with 20 bases between them. CDR3 sequence (DNA): TGTGCCTGGACATTGAGGGGTTACGGGAGTGCTTTCTTT. Its protein is CAWTLRGYGSAFF.

The chain couples TRBV11-1 to TRBJ2-1; a weak D match, TRBD2 (6 bases). Germline V gene sequence: CDR1 SGHAT, CDR2 FQDESV (reference sequence). The CDR3 length is 17 residues. The germline V and J ends were trimmed by 2 bases and 4 bases, with 18 bases remaining between them. The CDR3 reads CASSLYLEAGPYNEQFF. DNA of the CDR3: TGTGCCAGCAGCTTATATTTGGAAGCGGGCCCTTACAATGAGCAGTTCTTC.

The gene calls are TRBV7-2 and TRBJ1-2; tentative D call: TRBD1 (6 bases). V lost 1 base, J lost 6 bases, and 15 bases lay in between. Germline CDR1 SGHTA, CDR2 FQGNSA. CDR3 length: 15 amino acids. The chain's CDR3 is CASSLVGAGRDGYTF. Here the CDR3 DNA reads TGTGCCAGCAGCTTAGTGGGGGCGGGACGTGATGGCTACACCTTC.

The V gene is TRBV7-9, the J gene TRBJ2-2; perhaps TRBD2 as D (6 bases). The germline CDR1 and CDR2 sequences are SEHNR and FQNEAQ (reference sequence). V lost 5 bases and J lost 4, with 14 bases in between. The CDR3 consists of 15 residues. CDR3 region: CASSTIWRGTGELFF. The CDR3 DNA reads as TGTGCCAGCAGCACTATTTGGAGGGGCACCGGGGAGCTGTTTTTT.

The rearrangement links TRBV6-1 to TRBJ2-6; maybe TRBD2 (6 bases). The CDR3 is made up of 14 amino acids. The germline V gene has CDR1 MNHNS and CDR2 SASEGT. V lost 9 bases, J lost 2 bases, and 11 bases lay in between. This CDR3 reads CASPGRAGANVLTF. The DNA of the CDR3 is TGTGCCAGTCCCGGGAGAGCTGGGGCCAACGTCCTGACTTTC.

The chain carries TRBV5-4 and TRBJ1-2; D uncertain. The length of the CDR3 is 13 residues. Germline loops: CDR1 SGHNT, CDR2 YYREEE (reference sequence). V gave up 4 bases and J gave up 3 bases, with 10 bases separating them. CDR3 protein: CASSEEQHYGYTF. CDR3 bases: TGTGCCAGCAGCGAGGAGCAACACTATGGCTACACCTTC.